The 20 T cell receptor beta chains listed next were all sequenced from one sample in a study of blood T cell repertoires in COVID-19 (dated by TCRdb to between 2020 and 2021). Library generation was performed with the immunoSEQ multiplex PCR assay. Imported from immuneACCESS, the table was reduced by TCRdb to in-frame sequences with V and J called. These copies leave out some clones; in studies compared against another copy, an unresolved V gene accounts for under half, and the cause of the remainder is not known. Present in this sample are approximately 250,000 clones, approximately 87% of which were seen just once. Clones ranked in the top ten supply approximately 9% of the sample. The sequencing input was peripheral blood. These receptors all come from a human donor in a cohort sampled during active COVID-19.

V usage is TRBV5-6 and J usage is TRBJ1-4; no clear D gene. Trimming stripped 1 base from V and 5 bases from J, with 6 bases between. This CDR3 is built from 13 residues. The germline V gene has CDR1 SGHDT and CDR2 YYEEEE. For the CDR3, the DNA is TGTGCCAGCAGCTTGCGTCGGAATGAAAAACTGTTTTTT. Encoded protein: CASSLRRNEKLFF.

CDR3 in amino acids: CASSIRDSNTEAFF. The CDR3 nucleotides read TGTGCCAGCAGCATCCGGGACAGCAACACTGAAGCTTTCTTT. The chain has TRBV9 and TRBJ1-1; 7 bases are a match to TRBD1. With 4 bases clipped from V and 2 bases from J, the junction kept 5 bases outside the gene matches. Germline values: CDR1 SGDLS, CDR2 YYNGEE. This CDR3 is 14 amino acids long.

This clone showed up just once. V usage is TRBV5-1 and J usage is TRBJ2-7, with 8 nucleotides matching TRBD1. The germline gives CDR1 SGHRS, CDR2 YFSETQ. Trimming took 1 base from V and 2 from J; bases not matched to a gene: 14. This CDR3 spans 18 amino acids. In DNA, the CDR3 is TGCGCCAGCAGCTTGAGGGCGTCGACAGGGGACGGAACCTACGAGCAGTACTTC. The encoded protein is CASSLRASTGDGTYEQYF.

The CDR3 loop is CASSKRGGSSPLHF. CDR3 bases: TGTGCCAGCAGCAAACGGGGGGGCTCTTCACCCCTCCACTTT. This chain links TRBV7-8 with TRBJ1-6; a possible D gene is TRBD1 (6 bases). The V end lost 5 bases, the J end lost 9 bases, and 14 bases lay between the germline ends. Germline V CDR1 and CDR2: SGHVS, FQNEAQ. The CDR3 has 14 residues. Combining the CDR3 with reference TRBV7-8 and TRBJ1-6 gives the whole variable domain GAGVSQSPRYKVAKRGQDVALRCDPISGHVSLFWYQQALGQGPEFLTYFQNEAQLDKSGLPSDRFFAERPEGSVSTLKIQRTQQEDSAVYLCASSKRGGSSPLHFGNGTRLTVT.

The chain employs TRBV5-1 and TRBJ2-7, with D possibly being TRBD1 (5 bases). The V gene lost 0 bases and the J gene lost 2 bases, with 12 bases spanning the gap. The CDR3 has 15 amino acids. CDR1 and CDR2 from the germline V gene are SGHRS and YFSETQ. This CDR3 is CASSLDAGITYEQYF. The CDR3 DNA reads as TGCGCCAGCAGCTTGGATGCAGGGATTACCTACGAGCAGTACTTC.

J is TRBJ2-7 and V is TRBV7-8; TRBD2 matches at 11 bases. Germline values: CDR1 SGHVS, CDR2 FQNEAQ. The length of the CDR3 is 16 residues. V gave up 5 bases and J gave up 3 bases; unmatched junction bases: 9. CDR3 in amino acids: CASSPSQLAGVYEQYF. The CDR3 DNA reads TGTGCCAGCAGCCCAAGTCAACTAGCGGGAGTCTACGAGCAGTACTTC.

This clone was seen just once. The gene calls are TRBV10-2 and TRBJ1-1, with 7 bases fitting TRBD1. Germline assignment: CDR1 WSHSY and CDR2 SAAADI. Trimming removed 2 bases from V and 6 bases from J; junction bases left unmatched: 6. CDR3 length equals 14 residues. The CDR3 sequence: CASSEIDRVAEAFF. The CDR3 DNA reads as TGCGCCAGCAGTGAGATAGACAGGGTCGCTGAAGCTTTCTTT.

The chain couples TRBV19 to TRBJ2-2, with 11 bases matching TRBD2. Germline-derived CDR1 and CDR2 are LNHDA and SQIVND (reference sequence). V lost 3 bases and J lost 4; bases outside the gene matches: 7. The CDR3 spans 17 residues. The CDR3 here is CASSILLAGGPTGELFF. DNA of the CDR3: TGTGCCAGTAGTATCCTTCTAGCGGGGGGCCCCACCGGGGAGCTGTTTTTT.

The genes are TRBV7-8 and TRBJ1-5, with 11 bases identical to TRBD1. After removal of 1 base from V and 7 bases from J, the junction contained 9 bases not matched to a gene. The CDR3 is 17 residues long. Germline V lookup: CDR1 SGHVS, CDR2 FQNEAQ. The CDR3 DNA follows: TGTGCCAGCAGCTTAGACAGGGGACAGGGGGTGAGGCAGCCCCAGCATTTT. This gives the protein CASSLDRGQGVRQPQHF.

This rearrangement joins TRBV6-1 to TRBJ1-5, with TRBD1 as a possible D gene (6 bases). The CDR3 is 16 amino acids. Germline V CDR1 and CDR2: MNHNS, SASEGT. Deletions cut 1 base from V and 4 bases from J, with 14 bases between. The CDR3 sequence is CASSEGGRGVNQPQHF. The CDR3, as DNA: TGTGCCAGCAGTGAAGGGGGCAGGGGCGTTAATCAGCCCCAGCATTTT.

CDR3 in amino acids: CASSETKRWQPQHF. The DNA of the CDR3 is TGTGCCAGCAGTGAAACTAAGCGGTGGCAGCCCCAGCATTTT. V is TRBV6-1 and J is TRBJ1-5; D call uncertain. The CDR3 extends over 14 amino acids. Germline V lookup: CDR1 MNHNS, CDR2 SASEGT. Trimming stripped 2 bases from V and 7 bases from J, with 12 bases between.

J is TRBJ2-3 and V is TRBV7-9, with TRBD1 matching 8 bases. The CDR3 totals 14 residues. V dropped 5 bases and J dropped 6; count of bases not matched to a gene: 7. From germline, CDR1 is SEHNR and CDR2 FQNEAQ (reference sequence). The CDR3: CASSPQGVGDTQYF. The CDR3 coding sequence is TGTGCCAGCAGCCCACAGGGGGTCGGGGATACGCAGTATTTT.

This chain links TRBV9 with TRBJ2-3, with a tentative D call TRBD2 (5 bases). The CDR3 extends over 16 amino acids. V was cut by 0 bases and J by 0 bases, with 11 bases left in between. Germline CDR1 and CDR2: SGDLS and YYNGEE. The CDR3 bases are TGTGCCAGCAGCGTAGACCCCCCGGGGAGCACAGATACGCAGTATTTT. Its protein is CASSVDPPGSTDTQYF.

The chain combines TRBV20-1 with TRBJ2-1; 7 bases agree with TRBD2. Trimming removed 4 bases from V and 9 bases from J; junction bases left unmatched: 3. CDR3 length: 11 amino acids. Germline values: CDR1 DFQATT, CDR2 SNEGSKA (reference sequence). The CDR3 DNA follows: TGCAGTGCTACCGGGAGGAGTGAGCAGTTCTTC. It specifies CSATGRSEQFF.

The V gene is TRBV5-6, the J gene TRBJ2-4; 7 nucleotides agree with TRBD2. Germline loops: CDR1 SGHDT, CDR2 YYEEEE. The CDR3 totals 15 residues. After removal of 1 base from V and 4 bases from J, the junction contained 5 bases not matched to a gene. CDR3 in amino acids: CASSLFMGGKNIQYF. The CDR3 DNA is TGTGCCAGCAGCTTGTTTATGGGGGGGAAAAACATTCAGTACTTC.

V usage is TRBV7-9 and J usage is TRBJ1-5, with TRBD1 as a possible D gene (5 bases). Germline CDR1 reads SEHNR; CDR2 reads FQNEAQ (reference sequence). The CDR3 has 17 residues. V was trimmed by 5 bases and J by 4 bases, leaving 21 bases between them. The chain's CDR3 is CASSTGPAAGLNQPQHF. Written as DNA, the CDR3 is TGTGCCAGCAGCACTGGACCTGCGGCAGGGCTTAATCAGCCCCAGCATTTT.

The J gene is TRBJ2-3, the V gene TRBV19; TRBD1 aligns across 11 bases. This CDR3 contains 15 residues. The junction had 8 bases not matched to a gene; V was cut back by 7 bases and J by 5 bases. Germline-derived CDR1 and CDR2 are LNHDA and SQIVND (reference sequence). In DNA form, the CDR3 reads TGTGCCAGTACCTCTTGGACAGGGGGCCTAGATACGCAGTATTTT. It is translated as CASTSWTGGLDTQYF. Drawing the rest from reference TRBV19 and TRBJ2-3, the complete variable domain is DGGITQSPKYLFRKEGQNVTLSCEQNLNHDAMYWYRQDPGQGLRLIYYSQIVNDFQKGDIAEGYSVSREKKESFPLTVTSAQKNPTAFYLCASTSWTGGLDTQYFGPGTRLTVL.

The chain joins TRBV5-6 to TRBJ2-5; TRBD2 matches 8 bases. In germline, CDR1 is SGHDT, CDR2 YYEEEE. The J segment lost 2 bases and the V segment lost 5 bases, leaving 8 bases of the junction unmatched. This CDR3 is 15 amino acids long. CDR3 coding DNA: TGTGCCAGCAGTCTTGGGCGGGGGGCGCAAGAGACCCAGTACTTC. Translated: CASSLGRGAQETQYF.

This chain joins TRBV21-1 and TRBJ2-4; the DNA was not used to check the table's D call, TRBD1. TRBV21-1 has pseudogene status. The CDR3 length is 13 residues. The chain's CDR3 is CASFDRVKNIQYF. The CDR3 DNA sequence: TGTGCCAGCTTCGACAGGGTCAAAAACATTCAGTACTTC.

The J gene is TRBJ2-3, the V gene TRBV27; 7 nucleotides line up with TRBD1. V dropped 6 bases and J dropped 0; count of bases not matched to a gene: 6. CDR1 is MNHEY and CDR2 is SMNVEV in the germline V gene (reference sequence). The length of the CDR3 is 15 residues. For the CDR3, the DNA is TGTGCCAGCAGGCCGACAGGGTTTAGCACAGATACGCAGTATTTT. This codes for CASRPTGFSTDTQYF.